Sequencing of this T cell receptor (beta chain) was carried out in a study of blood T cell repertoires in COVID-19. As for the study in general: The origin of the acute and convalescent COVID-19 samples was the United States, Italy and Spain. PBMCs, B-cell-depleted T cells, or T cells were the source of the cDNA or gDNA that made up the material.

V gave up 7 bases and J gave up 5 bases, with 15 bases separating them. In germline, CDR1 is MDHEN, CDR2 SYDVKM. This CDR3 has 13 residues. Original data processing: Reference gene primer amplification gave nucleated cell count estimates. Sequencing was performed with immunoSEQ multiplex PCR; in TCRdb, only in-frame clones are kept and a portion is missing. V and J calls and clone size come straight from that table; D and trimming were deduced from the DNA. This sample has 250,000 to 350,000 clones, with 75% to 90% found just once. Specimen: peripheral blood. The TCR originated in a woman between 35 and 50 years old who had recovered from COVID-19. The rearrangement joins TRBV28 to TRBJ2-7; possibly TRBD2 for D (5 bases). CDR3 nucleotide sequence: TGTGCCAGCACCGTTGGGGAGCCTAACGAGCAGTACTTC. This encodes CASTVGEPNEQYF.